Here is one T cell receptor beta chain with its context. The target antigen is unknown. This sample was included in a study of T-cell memory formation after mild COVID-19. The study's findings and limits: The study found balanced CD4/CD8 in clones contracting day 15 to 85 and a CD4+ lean in later expanders. Mainly CM and EM harbored the contracting CD4+ clones; mainly EMRA harbored the CD8+ ones. Some SARS-CoV-2-responding clones were already detected in memory before infection. Proof of SARS-CoV-2 specificity was absent for the second-wave clones that crested on day 37.

The CDR3 contains 14 residues. V trimming: 4 bases; J trimming: 5 bases; junction bases outside the gene matches: 4. The germline CDR1 and CDR2 sequences are MGHDK and SYGVNS. TCRdb reprocessed the 5' RACE reads via MiXCR and lists one record per CDR3 protein. The data hold 300,000 or so distinct CDR3 sequences, with roughly 15% observed a single time. The sample was PBMCs or a T cell subset sorted from them (not recorded which). V and J are TRBV25-1 and TRBJ2-5; 10 bases match TRBD2. The clonotype was recovered from a man younger than 30 who had mild COVID-19 (a few samples of this study predate the infection). Cell type and time point are not known. CDR3 residues: CASSAPGLAETQYF. As DNA, the CDR3 is TGTGCCAGCAGTGCCCCGGGACTAGCGGAGACCCAGTACTTC.